The T cell receptor beta chain described here comes from a study of T cell changes during pregnancy in multiple sclerosis (dated by TCRdb to between 2017 and 2020). With respect to the entire study: In women with multiple sclerosis, the researchers looked at how the T cell repertoire shifted as pregnancy progressed.

Comments on this clone: What this receptor recognizes is not known. Base-call qualities are not available, and no considerably larger clone is one nucleotide away.

Trimming removed 4 bases from V and 4 bases from J; the gene matches leave 6 bases unexplained. Based on the germline V gene, the CDR1 and CDR2 sequences are SGHVS and FQNEAQ. There are 17 amino acids in the CDR3, from cysteine to phenylalanine inclusive. CDR3 DNA is the only sequence kept; it has 51 bases, read in frame from the first base. The library was generated by the immunoSEQ multiplex PCR assay. Entries here come from immuneACCESS through TCRdb and include only in-frame sequences with V and J called. Some clones fail to appear in such tables; in the studies checked, an unresolved V gene covers under half of the shortfall, and the cause of the remainder is unknown. The sample contains about 80,000 clones, about 91% of them found a single time. Around 2.6% of the sample rests with the top ten.

This receptor was obtained from a female donor with multiple sclerosis, enrolled in a pregnancy study. Sequences were derived from peripheral blood, sampled before pregnancy. The rearrangement combines TRBV7-8 with TRBJ2-2, and TRBD2 matches 13 of the central bases. The sequenced DNA: TGTGCCAGCAGCTGGGAGACTAGCGGGAGGCGCACCGGGGAGCTGTTTTTT. It specifies CASSWETSGRRTGELFF. Reference TRBV7-8 and TRBJ2-2 proteins supply the regions before and after the CDR3; the full variable domain is: GAGVSQSPRYKVAKRGQDVALRCDPISGHVSLFWYQQALGQGPEFLTYFQNEAQLDKSGLPSDRFFAERPEGSVSTLKIQRTQQEDSAVYLCASSWETSGRRTGELFFGEGSRLTVL.